One and the same sample provided the 18 T cell receptor beta chains below, sequenced in a study of OX40 agonist ivuxolimab in advanced cancers. Assay: immunoSEQ multiplex PCR; the TCRdb copy retains only in-frame clones and omits some. Among over 80,000 clones listed, 86% were seen once. This specimen was CD4+ or CD8+ T cells sorted from blood, taken in a trial of the OX40 agonist ivuxolimab. These receptors were obtained from an adult with an advanced solid tumor such as melanoma, head and neck, liver or kidney cancer.

J is TRBJ2-3 and V is TRBV18, with D possibly matching TRBD2 (6 bases). The V end lost 2 bases, the J end lost 1 base, and 10 bases lay between the germline ends. This CDR3 has 15 amino acids. Germline CDR1 and CDR2: KGHSH and LQKENI. DNA for the CDR3: TGTGCCAGCTCACCAAGGGAGCGGGGCACAGATACGCAGTATTTT. This codes for CASSPRERGTDTQYF.

The genes are TRBV30 and TRBJ2-4; the D is unclear. This CDR3 has 13 amino acids. The V end lost 0 bases, the J end lost 6 bases, and 9 bases lay between the germline ends. The germline gives CDR1 GTSNPN, CDR2 SVGIG (reference sequence). The CDR3 region is CAWSVRSRNIQYF. The CDR3 DNA is TGTGCCTGGAGTGTAAGGTCCAGAAACATTCAGTACTTC.

This clone was seen once. The rearrangement uses TRBV5-1 and TRBJ2-3, with 7 positions matching TRBD2. V lost 4 bases and J lost 3; bases outside the gene matches: 8. CDR1 and CDR2 (germline): SGHRS, YFSETQ. This CDR3 has 15 residues. The CDR3 DNA follows: TGCGCCAGCAGCCTAAGGACTAGTACGACAGATACGCAGTATTTT. Protein sequence: CASSLRTSTTDTQYF.

The CDR3 loop is CASSLLGIAPTEAFF. The CDR3, as DNA: TGTGCCAGCAGCCTACTGGGAATAGCACCCACTGAAGCTTTCTTT. This rearrangement joins TRBV27 to TRBJ1-1, with D uncertain. The CDR3 sequence is 15 residues long. Germline V gives CDR1 MNHEY, CDR2 SMNVEV (reference sequence). The V end was cut by 6 bases, the J end by 4 bases, with 18 bases between.

The chain recombines TRBV5-1 with TRBJ1-2; the D is unclear. This CDR3 region has 15 residues. Trimming took off 0 bases at V and 4 bases at J, with 13 bases between the two ends. Per the germline V gene, CDR1 is SGHRS and CDR2 is YFSETQ. CDR3 sequence: CASSLERPDTYGYTF. The CDR3 DNA is TGCGCCAGCAGCTTGGAACGGCCAGATACCTATGGCTACACCTTC.

This clone was detected only once. The V call is TRBV6-1, the J call TRBJ1-5, with 8 bases lining up with TRBD1. This CDR3 has 16 amino acids. Germline V gene data show CDR1 as MNHNS and CDR2 as SASEGT. Trimming removed 4 bases from V and 0 bases from J; junction bases left unmatched: 5. This chain's CDR3 is CASSARQGLSNQPQHF. In DNA, the CDR3 is TGTGCCAGCAGTGCCAGACAGGGGCTTAGCAATCAGCCCCAGCATTTT.

The chain is built from TRBV19 and TRBJ1-3; unclear D gene. The CDR3 runs to 15 residues. The germline V gene has CDR1 LNHDA and CDR2 SQIVND (reference sequence). Trimming left V 3 bases short and J 0 bases short, with 9 bases between. The CDR3 region is CASSMDGSSGNTIYF. The CDR3 DNA reads TGTGCCAGTAGTATGGATGGGAGCTCTGGAAACACCATATATTTT.

This chain connects TRBV6-5 to TRBJ1-1; D ambiguous. Germline V gene data show CDR1 as MNHEY and CDR2 as SVGAGI. This CDR3 is 14 amino acids long. Trimming removed 7 bases from V and 3 bases from J, with 15 bases in between. The CDR3 protein is CASTKAGIDTEAFF. The DNA of the CDR3 is TGTGCCAGCACCAAGGCGGGGATCGACACTGAAGCTTTCTTT.

The chain joins TRBV5-1 to TRBJ2-5, with D uncertain. Per the germline V gene, CDR1 is SGHRS and CDR2 is YFSETQ. V lost 0 bases and J lost 2, with 8 bases in between. CDR3 length: 14 residues. The chain's CDR3 is CASSLAVKQETQYF. DNA of the CDR3: TGCGCCAGCAGCTTGGCCGTGAAGCAAGAGACCCAGTACTTC.

This clone was seen ten or more times. For the CDR3, the DNA is TGTGCCAGCAGCCGACAGGGAGGACCCCCTTCAATGAACACTGAAGCTTTCTTT. It yields the protein CASSRQGGPPSMNTEAFF. This sequence joins TRBV7-3 and TRBJ1-1; TRBD1 matches 7 bases. This CDR3 is 18 amino acids long. Germline values: CDR1 SGHTA, CDR2 FQGTGA. J gave up 0 bases and V 5 bases, and 15 bases lay outside the gene matches.

With regard to this clone: One junction end does not reproduce the germline sequence, and a read error may be involved. The gene calls are TRBV7-7 and TRBJ2-6; tentative D call: TRBD1 (6 bases). The V gene's germline CDR1 is SSHAT and CDR2 FNYEAQ (reference sequence). The CDR3 spans 17 residues. Here the CDR3 reads CASSFGQLSSGANVLTF. The CDR3 nucleotides read TGTGCTAGCAGCTTCGGACAGTTAAGCTCCGGGGCCAACGTCCTGACTTTC.

The rearrangement links TRBV19 to TRBJ2-5; 14 bases align to TRBD2. The J call is doubtful: the DNA matches TRBJ2-7 better. The germline CDR1 and CDR2 sequences are LNHDA and SQIVND (reference sequence). CDR3 size: 16 residues. CDR3 protein: CASRAGTSGSSVEQYF. The CDR3 nucleotides read TGTGCCAGTCGGGCCGGGACTAGCGGGAGTTCGGTCGAGCAGTACTTC.

The chain combines TRBV19 with TRBJ2-3; TRBD2 matches 9 bases. Trimming at V came to 7 bases and at J to 6 bases, leaving 2 bases not matched to a gene. CDR3 size: 12 residues. Germline CDR1 reads LNHDA; CDR2 reads SQIVND (reference sequence). The CDR3 region is CASTAGGDTQYF. The CDR3 DNA follows: TGTGCCAGTACAGCGGGAGGTGATACGCAGTATTTT.

The sample holds one count of this clone. The chain is built from TRBV4-1 and TRBJ1-1; the match to TRBD1 covers 10 bases. Germline-derived CDR1 and CDR2 are MGHRA and YSYEKL. V was clipped by 3 bases and J by 4 bases; unmatched bases: 11. The CDR3 runs to 17 residues. CDR3 sequence (DNA): TGCGCCAGCAGCCAGTCTTCCCGGGACAGGGGTAGCACTGAAGCTTTCTTT. Translation: CASSQSSRDRGSTEAFF.

The V and J genes are TRBV27 and TRBJ2-3; D is ambiguous. V was clipped by 5 bases and J by 2 bases, with 17 bases between them. In germline, CDR1 is MNHEY, CDR2 SMNVEV (reference sequence). This CDR3 contains 16 residues. The CDR3, as DNA: TGTGCCAGCAGTAAAACGGGCAGGCGAACCACAGATACGCAGTATTTT. The encoded protein is CASSKTGRRTTDTQYF.

This clone was found once. The chain uses TRBV29-1 and TRBJ2-7; 10 bases align to TRBD2. The V and J ends lost 8 bases and 0 bases, in that order; junction bases with no gene match: 16. CDR3 length equals 17 residues. CDR1 is SQVTM, CDR2 ANQGSEA, per germline. For the CDR3, the DNA is TGCAGCATCAGGCAGACTAGCGGGTCCCGCAGCTCCTACGAGCAGTACTTC. This encodes CSIRQTSGSRSSYEQYF.

The gene calls are TRBV5-1 and TRBJ1-1; TRBD1 matches at 9 bases. J was trimmed by 5 bases and V by 5 bases; bases with no gene match: 10. The CDR3 contains 15 residues. CDR1 and CDR2 (germline): SGHRS, YFSETQ. CDR3 in DNA: TGCGCCAGCAGTCAGATCCCGGGACAGGGAACTGAAGCTTTCTTT. It is translated as CASSQIPGQGTEAFF.

The chain is built from TRBV2 and TRBJ1-4, with unresolved D. This CDR3 has 12 amino acids. The germline V gene has CDR1 SNHLY and CDR2 FYNNEI. V was cut by 5 bases and J by 10 bases, with 11 bases left in between. The CDR3 coding sequence is TGTGCCAGCAGTTACACCGGAGGAAAACTGTTTTTT. Amino acids: CASSYTGGKLFF.